The TCR beta chain described here comes from a study of T cell responses to AZD1222 COVID-19 vaccine. The CDR3 consists of 15 residues. Germline V gene data show CDR1 as SGHVS and CDR2 as FNYEAQ. Trimming pared 4 bases from V and 1 base from J, leaving 10 bases between. Measured with immunoSEQ multiplex PCR; TCRdb has only the in-frame clones, and not every one. The sample holds approximately 60,000 clones, 70% to 85% seen once. This clonotype was obtained from an adult in good health. Sample: peripheral blood, taken on day 0 of AZD1222 vaccination. V gene TRBV7-6 combines with J gene TRBJ2-2; a weak D match, TRBD2 (6 bases). CDR3 residues: CASSSGTENTGELFF. The CDR3 DNA follows: TGTGCCAGCAGCTCCGGGACTGAGAACACCGGGGAGCTGTTTTTT.